This T cell receptor beta chain was sequenced in a study of identical twins. TCRdb used MiXCR to reprocess the 5' RACE reads, holding one entry per CDR3 protein. The sample has 200,000 to 300,000 distinct CDR3 sequences; about 7% are singletons. This clonotype has a count of ten or more. The V end lost 7 bases, the J end lost 4 bases, and 21 bases lay between the germline ends. CDR3 length: 16 residues. Germline V gene sequence: CDR1 ENHRY, CDR2 SYGVKD. These sequences were also reported in another study, on yellow fever vaccine responses in identical twins.

The sequence derives from a woman between 18 and 29 years old in good health. The chain carries TRBV10-3 and TRBJ2-3; D is perhaps TRBD2 (6 bases). The sequencing input was memory (CD45RO+) T cells sorted from blood. This CDR3 reads CAITKGRDRISDTQYF. In DNA, the CDR3 is TGTGCCATCACCAAAGGGCGGGATCGGATTTCAGATACGCAGTATTTT.